Below, one T cell receptor (beta chain) is given with its context. The data derive from a study of blood T cell repertoires in COVID-19. CDR1 and CDR2 (germline): SGHKS, YYEKEE (reference sequence). The CDR3 is 14 amino acids. The ends were cut back, 1 base at V and 5 bases at J, with 9 bases in the middle. Per the authors' pipeline: Reference gene primers were amplified, and this amplification served to estimate nucleated cell counts. TCRdb keeps only in-frame clones here, not all; method: immunoSEQ multiplex PCR. That table is the source of V, J and clone size, and D and trimming were worked out from the DNA. The repertoire consists of about 210,000 clones, with about four fifths occurring once and the leading ten covering 7.5% to 8%.

The specimen sequenced was peripheral blood. This chain uses TRBV5-5 with TRBJ1-4; D gene ambiguous. This TCR came from a woman aged 50 to 60 with active or convalescent COVID-19. The DNA of the CDR3 is TGTGCCAGCAGCTTGTTGGGCAGAAATGAAAAACTGTTTTTT. The encoded protein is CASSLLGRNEKLFF.